This record concerns one TCR beta chain sequence. Its antigen specificity is not known. This sample was taken from a study of cytomegalovirus exposure and HLA in healthy donors (dated by TCRdb to 2015 to 2018). Regarding the complete study: According to an earlier analysis of 587 of the donors, 200 million or so T cells yielded roughly 100 million unique TCR beta sequences and about 300 Gb of sequence data. The T cell repertoires of 550 to 850 subjects were profiled by immunosequencing and related to cytomegalovirus serostatus. The number of donors typed differed by locus, with roughly 629-640 for A, B, C, DRB1 and DQB1, 522 for DQA1, approximately 580 for DPA1, and approximately 470 for DPB1. A separate validation cohort of 100 to 150 different subjects was used in addition to the 666-subject first cohort. Alongside the repertoire data, information on donor age, sex, ethnicity and CMV serostatus was compiled. In the later analysis, no new phenotypic data were used to find candidate immune exposures; instead, reliance was placed on TCR beta sequences and their occurrence across donors. Class I and class II HLA loci were covered by the typing at four-digit resolution. On average, around 240,000 unique TCR beta nucleotide sequences were sequenced per donor among 300 to 500 genotyped donors of the cohort, with 15% to 20% of those sequences being non-productive. In a later genetic analysis, genome-wide SNP genotypes for 398 of the 666 donors were used, and that subset was treated as a discovery cohort. In a later analysis, previously published TCR beta repertoires from 550 to 700 donors were re-analyzed and high-resolution HLA genotyping was added so that TCR occurrence patterns could be studied. High-throughput TCR immunosequencing, statistical association of individual TCRs with disease status, and machine learning were combined to predict cytomegalovirus infection status. Every repertoire in the discovery cohort had been generated on one and the same sequencing platform. To decide whether each TCR beta V gene segment behaved as functional or pseudogenic, an earlier analysis of some 570 of the donors relied on high-throughput TCR beta sequencing. The genetic ancestry cluster associated with self-reported Caucasian donors included about 81% of the 398 genotyped donors. An early release that covered roughly 600 HLA-typed donors contained about 300 gigabases of sequencing data and tens of millions of unique TCR sequences. Because of strong linkage in the cohort, a handful of DR-DQ haplotypes were treated as single units for association and clustering. The study aimed to test whether signatures of past pathogen exposure could be identified by cataloging public T cell receptors. The investigation overall reported the following: A cluster of highly shared sequence variants was judged likely to represent a technical artifact of the sequencing pipeline. According to a later analysis, TCR association rates differed among HLA loci, with DRB1 alleles showing the most associated TCRs and HLA-C alleles showing the fewest. Assigning TCR associations to individual alleles was difficult when HLA alleles, especially DR and DQ, strongly co-occurred. In a later analysis, HLA-associated TCR beta chains were found to be more clonally expanded and to have lower generation probabilities than equally common non-associated chains. The presence/absence analyses assumed that sequencing depth was roughly uniform across donors, and that assumption may not be true. Because HLA typing was unavailable for some donors at each locus, only the typed subset was used in association tests. In a later analysis, around 17,000 TCR beta sequences were associated with specific HLA alleles at a false discovery rate of 0.05. Approximately 16 rarely observed V segments, including chromosome 9 orphons, were excluded from the earlier analysis of a few hundred of the donors because counts were too low. A later analysis found that most CMV-associated TCR beta chains appeared HLA-restricted, with HLA associations seemingly driven largely by CMV exposure. CMV serostatus was the only immune exposure information available for the cohort. The cohort was sequenced for TCR beta chains only, and without alpha or paired-chain data the features that could be detected were limited. According to a later analysis, parvovirus B19, influenza, CMV and Epstein-Barr virus appeared linked to several top co-occurrence clusters. The classifier was reported to diagnose cytomegalovirus status with high specificity and sensitivity in both the original and validation cohorts. Most TCR sequences were observed very rarely across donors, whereas some public TCRs were present in many individuals. In a later genetic analysis, fewer N-insertions in productive TCRs were reported among donors in an Asian-associated ancestry cluster than the approximately 710-donor mean. A total of 150 to 200 TCR beta chains were listed by the study as associated with cytomegalovirus. In an earlier analysis of around 500 of the donors, most TCR beta V segments appeared in productive rearrangements about 87% or about 30% of the time, broadly matching IMGT annotations. A later genetic analysis associated a missense DCLRE1C variant with V-gene and J-gene trimming of TCR beta chains, and an independent cohort replicated the association. Some IMGT-functional V segments, including TRBV6-2 and TRBV6-3, could not be distinguished by the 87-base-pair reads and were therefore excluded. Correlated functional status among segregating V segments might reflect linkage disequilibrium, but an unknown experimental factor could not be ruled out. The authors suggested that the approach could potentially be generalized to other disease states and immunological phenotypes. In vitro tests confirmed that a few of the cytomegalovirus-associated TCR beta chains recognize cytomegalovirus antigens. A further reported finding was that TCR beta sequences accurately predicted the HLA-A and HLA-B alleles for most subjects in the first cohort.

Libraries were built with the immunoSEQ multiplex PCR assay. For the multiplex PCR, a mixture combining 60 forward primers for TCR Vbeta segments and 13 reverse primers for TCR Jbeta segments was used. The CDR3 region of rearranged TCR beta genes was amplified from genomic DNA by a multiplex PCR assay. On the Illumina HiSeq System, the amplified TCR beta libraries were sequenced as 87-base-pair reads. Per the authors' processing: In a later analysis, some 80 million unique TCR beta chains were counted across the roughly 670 repertoires, and roughly 11 million of these chains were shared by at least two donors. Raw reads were error-corrected and collapsed into unique sequences by a nearest-neighbor algorithm in which closely related sequences were merged to remove PCR and sequencing errors. To assign V, D and J gene segments, CDR3 sequences were aligned to IMGT reference sequences. For a sequence to be retained, a match of at least six nucleotides was required to both a V gene segment and a J gene segment. A rearrangement counted as productive if the CDR3 had no stop codons and remained in frame with V and J, and every other rearrangement counted as non-productive. CDR3 was defined according to IMGT convention as the region running from the second conserved V-encoded cysteine to the conserved J-encoded phenylalanine. The earlier analysis of about 620 of the donors excluded sequences that lacked an unambiguous match to a single V gene segment. In an earlier analysis of approximately 550 of the donors, V segments were called functional above 56.7% productive rearrangements and were called segregating when the between-donor standard deviation exceeded 5%. To diagnose cytomegalovirus status from the catalog of TCR beta chain sequences, a statistical classification framework was built. A later analysis assigned V and J genes by comparing TCR nucleotide sequences with IMGT/GENE-DB human TR gene sequences. In a later analysis, CDR3 sequences and most-parsimonious VDJ recombination scenarios were assigned using the TCRdist pipeline. In a later analysis, each TCR beta chain was defined by its CDR3 amino acid sequence together with its V-gene family, and reads without a unique V-gene family were excluded. A later analysis removed 500 to 650 highly shared, low-generation-probability nucleotide sequences to deal with suspected cross-contamination and a sequencing artifact. In a later analysis, a clonal expansion index was calculated for each public chain from normalized within-repertoire ranks of inferred template counts. In a later analysis, generation probabilities were computed with a VDJ recombination model fitted to out-of-frame rearrangements, and the resulting probabilities were checked against IGoR. Hypergeometric tests were used in a later analysis to score TCR-TCR, TCR-HLA and TCR-CMV co-occurrence, with a repertoire-size bias correction applied to the TCR pairs. In a later analysis, false discovery rates were estimated by permuting HLA or CMV assignments 20 times. A later analysis grouped co-occurring TCRs with DBSCAN, adding TCRdist sequence similarity when clustering within HLA-allele-positive subsets. Co-occurrence clustering excluded repertoires with fewer than 30,000 or more than 120,000 public chains, plus five with anomalous nucleotide sharing. TCRdb holds this immuneACCESS table with in-frame rearrangements only. Some clones are missing; in checked studies, unresolved V genes explain under half, and the rest has no known cause. The V and J calls and clone size are taken from that table; D and trimming were inferred from the DNA. The sample's own table lists about 110,000 clones. Around 3.6% of the sample comes from the top ten.

In total, 630 or so healthy bone marrow donors made up the cohort. All cohort members were sampled while nominally healthy, although unrecorded immune exposures were likely present. The donor tested CMV seronegative and was one of the 352 seronegative cohort members. A peripheral blood sample was provided by each donor, and peripheral blood mononuclear cells were used for TCR beta sequencing. The Qiagen DNeasy Blood Extraction Kit was used to extract genomic DNA from the blood cell samples. Its CDR3 holds 15 amino acids, cysteine through phenylalanine. Only CDR3 DNA is held: 45 bases, read in frame from base 1. From the germline V gene, CDR1 is SNHLY and CDR2 is FYNNEI. V is shortened by 1 base, J by 3 bases, and the region joining them spans 12 bases.

Sample: PBMCs. The source is a man between 18 and 29 years old in good health and CMV-seronegative. The chain links TRBV2 with TRBJ1-1, with the identity of the D gene unclear. The encoded CDR3 is CASSEGRRRDTEAFF. The nucleotides are TGTGCCAGCAGTGAAGGGAGGAGACGAGACACTGAAGCTTTCTTT.